What follows are 4 T cell receptor beta chains derived from one specimen sequenced in a study of blood T cell repertoires in COVID-19. The data were produced by immunoSEQ multiplex PCR, yet TCRdb's version contains in-frame clones alone and is incomplete. This table has around 170,000 clones, around 88% appearing once. Sequences were obtained from peripheral blood. Every receptor here comes from a woman in her 30s with acute or convalescent COVID-19.

The chain employs TRBV10-3 and TRBJ1-2; D remains ambiguous. The V and J ends lost 0 bases and 7 bases respectively, with 9 bases between them. This CDR3 has 13 residues. CDR1 is ENHRY and CDR2 is SYGVKD in the germline V gene. CDR3: CAISESQARGYTF. The CDR3, as DNA: TGTGCCATCAGTGAGTCGCAGGCCCGTGGCTACACCTTC.

V usage is TRBV11-3 and J usage is TRBJ2-1; maybe TRBD1 (6 bases). Between the trimmed V and J ends, which lost 7 bases and 8 bases, there was a span of 21 bases. Germline assignment: CDR1 SGHNT and CDR2 YENEEA. This CDR3 has 15 residues. CDR3 amino acids: CASILRGNGADEQFF. CDR3 sequence (DNA): TGTGCCAGCATTCTAAGGGGGAATGGAGCGGATGAGCAGTTCTTC.

This chain connects TRBV19 to TRBJ2-3; D not resolved. Germline loops: CDR1 LNHDA, CDR2 SQIVND (reference sequence). V dropped 4 bases and J dropped 0 bases, with 8 bases sitting between them. This CDR3 comprises 14 residues. CDR3 sequence: CASSKHASTDTQYF. CDR3 bases: TGTGCCAGTAGTAAGCACGCAAGCACAGATACGCAGTATTTT.

This rearrangement joins TRBV7-2 to TRBJ2-2, with TRBD2 matching over 7 bases. Per the germline V gene, CDR1 is SGHTA and CDR2 is FQGNSA. This CDR3 has 15 amino acids. V lost 2 bases and J lost 5; bases outside the gene matches: 5. This CDR3 is CASSLKASGTGELFF. The CDR3 DNA reads TGTGCCAGCAGCTTAAAGGCTAGCGGAACCGGGGAGCTGTTTTTT.